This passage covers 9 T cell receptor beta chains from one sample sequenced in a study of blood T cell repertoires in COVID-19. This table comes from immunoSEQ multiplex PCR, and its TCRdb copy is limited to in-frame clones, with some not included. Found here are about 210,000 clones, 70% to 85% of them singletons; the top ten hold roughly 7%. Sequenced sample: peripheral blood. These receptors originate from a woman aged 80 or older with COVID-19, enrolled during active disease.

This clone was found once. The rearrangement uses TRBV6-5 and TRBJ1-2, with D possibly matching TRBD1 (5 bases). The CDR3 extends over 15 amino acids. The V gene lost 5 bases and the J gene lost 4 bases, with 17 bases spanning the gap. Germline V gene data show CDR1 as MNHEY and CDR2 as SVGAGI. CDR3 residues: CASSPLGTEGYGYTF. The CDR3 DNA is TGTGCCAGCAGTCCCCTGGGGACGGAGGGCTATGGCTACACCTTC.

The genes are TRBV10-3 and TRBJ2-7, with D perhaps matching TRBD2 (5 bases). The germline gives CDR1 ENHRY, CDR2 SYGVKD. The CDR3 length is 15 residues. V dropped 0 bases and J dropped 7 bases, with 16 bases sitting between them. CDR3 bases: TGTGCCATCAGTGAGTCGGGTACCTCCCCGGGGGAGCAGTACTTC. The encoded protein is CAISESGTSPGEQYF.

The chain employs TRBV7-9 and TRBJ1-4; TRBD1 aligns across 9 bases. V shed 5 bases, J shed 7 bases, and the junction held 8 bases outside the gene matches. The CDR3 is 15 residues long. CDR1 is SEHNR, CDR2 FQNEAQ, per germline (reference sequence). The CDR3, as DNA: TGTGCCAGCAGCCGTGGACAGGGGAGGGGTGAAAAACTGTTTTTT. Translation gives CASSRGQGRGEKLFF.

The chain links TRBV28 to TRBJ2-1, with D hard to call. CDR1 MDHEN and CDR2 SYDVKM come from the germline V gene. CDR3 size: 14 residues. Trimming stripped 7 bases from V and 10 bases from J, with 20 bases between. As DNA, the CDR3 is TGTGCCAGCACCAGCCTAGTTTTTTACGGCGAGCAGTTCTTC. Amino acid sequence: CASTSLVFYGEQFF.

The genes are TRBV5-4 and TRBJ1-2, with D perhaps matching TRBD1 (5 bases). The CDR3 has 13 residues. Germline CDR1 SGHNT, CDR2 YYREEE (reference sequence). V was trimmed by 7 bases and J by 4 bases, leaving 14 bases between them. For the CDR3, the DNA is TGTGCCAGCGGGTTCGACAGACTCTATGGCTACACCTTC. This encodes CASGFDRLYGYTF.

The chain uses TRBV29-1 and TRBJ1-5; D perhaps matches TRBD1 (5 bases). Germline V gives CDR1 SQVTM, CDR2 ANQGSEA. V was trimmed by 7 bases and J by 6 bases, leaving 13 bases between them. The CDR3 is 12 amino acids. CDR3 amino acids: CSAQGSGQPQHF. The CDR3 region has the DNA TGCAGCGCTCAGGGTTCTGGTCAGCCCCAGCATTTT.

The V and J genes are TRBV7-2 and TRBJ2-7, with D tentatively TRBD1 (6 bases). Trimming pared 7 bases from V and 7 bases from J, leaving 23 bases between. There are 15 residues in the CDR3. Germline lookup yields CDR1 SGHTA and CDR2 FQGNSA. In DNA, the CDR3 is TGTGCCAGCACCGGAGGAGCCTTGGCAGGGGTAGAGCAGTACTTC. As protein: CASTGGALAGVEQYF.

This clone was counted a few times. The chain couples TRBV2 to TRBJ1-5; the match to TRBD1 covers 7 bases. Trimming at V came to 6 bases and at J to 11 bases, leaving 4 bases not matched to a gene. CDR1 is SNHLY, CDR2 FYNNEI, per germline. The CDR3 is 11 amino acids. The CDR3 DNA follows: TGTGCCAGCAGCCGGGACAGCTCCCAGCATTTT. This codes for CASSRDSSQHF.

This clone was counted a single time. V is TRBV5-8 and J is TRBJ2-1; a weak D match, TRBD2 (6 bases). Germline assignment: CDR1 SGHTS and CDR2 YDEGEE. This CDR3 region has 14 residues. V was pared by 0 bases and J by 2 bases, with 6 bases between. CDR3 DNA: TGTGCCAGCAGCTTGGGACTAGCCTACAATGAGCAGTTCTTC. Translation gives CASSLGLAYNEQFF.